These 8 T cell receptor beta chains came from one sample sequenced in a study of control samples from healthy donors and cancer patients. The protocol was immunoSEQ multiplex PCR, while the TCRdb copy is restricted to in-frame clones and leaves out a portion. The sample has around 120,000 clones; 85% to 90% are singletons. The material sequenced was blood. The receptor source for this set is a woman between 65 and 79 years old in good health.

The chain combines TRBV19 with TRBJ1-3; D uncertain. The V and J ends lost 5 bases and 4 bases respectively, with 6 bases between them. The CDR3 spans 12 residues. CDR1 and CDR2 from the germline V gene are LNHDA and SQIVND (reference sequence). The CDR3 spells CASSEDGNTIYF. In DNA form, the CDR3 reads TGTGCCAGTAGTGAAGACGGAAACACCATATATTTT.

The chain has TRBV7-8 and TRBJ2-1, with 10 nucleotides matching TRBD2. The germline gives CDR1 SGHVS, CDR2 FQNEAQ. CDR3 size: 15 residues. With V trimmed by 7 bases and J by 9 bases, 12 bases remained unmatched. The CDR3: CASTKGAGGPFEQFF. DNA for the CDR3: TGTGCCAGCACCAAGGGAGCGGGGGGGCCGTTTGAGCAGTTCTTC.

J is TRBJ1-2 and V is TRBV6-5, with D possibly TRBD1 on 6 matching bases. Trimming left V 9 bases short and J 0 bases short, with 14 bases between. The CDR3 covers 14 residues. Germline V lookup: CDR1 MNHEY, CDR2 SVGAGI. Written as DNA, the CDR3 is TGTGCCAGTCGTCCCGGGACACCTAACTATGGCTACACCTTC. Its translation is CASRPGTPNYGYTF.

J is TRBJ2-7 and V is TRBV7-2; D gene unclear. This CDR3 is 15 amino acids long. Germline V lookup: CDR1 SGHTA, CDR2 FQGNSA. Trimming left V 1 base short and J 0 bases short, with 10 bases between. The CDR3 sequence: CASSLVYSSSYEQYF. The CDR3, as DNA: TGTGCCAGCAGCTTAGTTTACAGTAGCTCCTACGAGCAGTACTTC.

This clone was counted a single time. The chain couples TRBV4-2 to TRBJ2-7; no clear D gene. V lost 0 bases and J 2 bases, leaving 11 bases between the germline ends. The V gene's germline CDR1 is LGHNA and CDR2 YNFKEQ. CDR3 length: 15 residues. For the CDR3, the DNA is TGTGCCAGCAGCCAAGACGGGCCCCCAGCCTACGAGCAGTACTTC. It specifies CASSQDGPPAYEQYF.

As concerns this clone: Other nucleotide sequences in the sample specify the same CDR3. The rearrangement joins TRBV14 to TRBJ2-3; 11 bases line up with TRBD2. The CDR3 loop spans 18 amino acids. The trim removed 5 bases at V and 5 bases at J, leaving 15 bases unmatched. Germline V gene data show CDR1 as SGHDN and CDR2 as FVKESK. The CDR3 loop reads CASSSGDTSGGRLDTQYF. Here the CDR3 DNA reads TGTGCCAGCAGCTCGGGGGATACTAGCGGGGGTCGTCTAGATACGCAGTATTTT.

The chain has TRBV5-1 and TRBJ2-3; TRBD2 matches at 13 bases. CDR3 length: 17 amino acids. The germline V gene encodes CDR1 SGHRS and CDR2 YFSETQ. V gave up 4 bases and J gave up 0 bases; unmatched junction bases: 5. DNA of the CDR3: TGCGCCAGCAGCCCCGGACTAGCGGGGGTCAGCACAGATACGCAGTATTTT. Its protein product is CASSPGLAGVSTDTQYF.

The table lists this clone with a count of one. The chain is built from TRBV5-8 and TRBJ2-7, with D possibly matching TRBD2 (6 bases). The CDR3 covers 12 residues. Trimming shortened V by 4 bases and J by 6 bases, and 11 bases separated the two germline ends. The germline CDR1 and CDR2 sequences are SGHTS and YDEGEE. In nucleotides, the CDR3 is TGTGCCAGCAGCAAGACGCGGGGCGAGCAGTACTTC. Translation: CASSKTRGEQYF.